The entry below gives a single T cell receptor beta chain sequence along with its context. Its antigen is currently unknown. The data were taken from a study of T cell responses to AZD1222 COVID-19 vaccine. Some second doses came at about 4 weeks and others at about 12 weeks; these were pooled. Study results and caveats: White British ancestry dominated among donors, who included more females, and clonal diversity was possibly underestimated. The study found vaccine-associated CD4 TCRs spanning spike, dominant at 160-218 and 743-854. Increases in Spike-specific TCR breadth and depth were seen after two AZD1222 doses.

Trimming removed 3 bases from V and 3 bases from J; junction bases left unmatched: 6. CDR1 and CDR2 (germline): LNHDA, SQIVND (reference sequence). The CDR3 consists of 16 residues. The data were produced by immunoSEQ multiplex PCR, yet TCRdb's version contains in-frame clones alone and is incomplete. The table lists approximately 90,000 clones, 70% to 90% of them singletons. This chain links TRBV19 with TRBJ2-1; TRBD2 aligns across 9 bases. This material consisted of peripheral blood, taken 28 days after the second AZD1222 dose. This receptor was identified in an adult who received the AZD1222 COVID-19 vaccine. CDR3 nucleotides: TGTGCCAGTAGTATCACGAGCGGGGGGAGCTACAATGAGCAGTTCTTC. Protein sequence: CASSITSGGSYNEQFF.